The source of this TCR beta chain is a study of OX40 agonist ivuxolimab in advanced cancers. Study at large: Ivuxolimab doses were 0.01, 0.1, 0.3, 1.5, 3 or 10 mg/kg every 2 weeks.

The data were produced by immunoSEQ multiplex PCR, yet TCRdb's version contains in-frame clones alone and is incomplete. The sample has about 66,000 clones; about 85% are singletons. Comment on this clone: No antigen is known for it.

The CDR3 spans 16 residues. Deletions cut 1 base from V and 6 bases from J, with 13 bases between. Germline CDR1 is SGHAT and CDR2 is FQNNGV. Overall study findings and caveats: With doses of 0.1-3.0 mg/kg, partial responders showed among the lowest clonal expansion.

This TCR was sampled from an adult with an advanced solid tumor such as melanoma, head and neck, liver or kidney cancer. The chain combines TRBV11-2 with TRBJ1-6; D is unclear. This specimen was CD4+ or CD8+ T cells sorted from blood, taken in a trial of the OX40 agonist ivuxolimab. CDR3 sequence (DNA): TGTGCCAGCAGCTTAGGAGGAAGAGGGATTAATTCACCCCTCCACTTT. This codes for CASSLGGRGINSPLHF.